The clone carrying this T cell receptor (beta chain) showed up many times. The antigen remains undetermined. The sample belongs to a study of T cells in Graves' hyperthyroidism and ophthalmopathy. Study-level findings and limits: Among clonotypes expanded in thyroid above 0.001, most were also found in blood. Ophthalmopathy was distinguished from stable hyperthyroidism by 13 V-J signatures.

Amplified regions were TCR beta CDR3 sequences from RNA transcripts. RT-PCR in the first round (using the HTBI primer set) targeted the TCR CDR3. From the multiplex PCR reads, TCRdb called clonotypes with MiXCR, one entry per CDR3 protein. Of under 450,000 distinct CDR3 sequences in the sample, approximately 14% are singletons; the top ten hold 11% to 15%. Patients aged 18 to 65 had newly diagnosed hyperthyroidism that had lasted under 2 months. The study based diagnoses on clinical symptoms, serum thyroxine and TRAb, thyroid ultrasound and orbital computed tomography. Germline CDR1 DFQATT, CDR2 SNEGSKA (reference sequence). The CDR3 sequence is 16 residues long. Trimming pared 7 bases from V and 1 base from J, leaving 22 bases between.

V gene TRBV20-1 combines with J gene TRBJ1-1, with a weak D call TRBD1 (5 bases). The receptor was isolated from a woman younger than 30 with Graves' hyperthyroidism. Input material: blood. DNA of the CDR3: TGCAGTGTTCCGGGCGGGGGTCCAATCCCGAACACTGAAGCTTTCTTT. Its protein is CSVPGGGPIPNTEAFF.